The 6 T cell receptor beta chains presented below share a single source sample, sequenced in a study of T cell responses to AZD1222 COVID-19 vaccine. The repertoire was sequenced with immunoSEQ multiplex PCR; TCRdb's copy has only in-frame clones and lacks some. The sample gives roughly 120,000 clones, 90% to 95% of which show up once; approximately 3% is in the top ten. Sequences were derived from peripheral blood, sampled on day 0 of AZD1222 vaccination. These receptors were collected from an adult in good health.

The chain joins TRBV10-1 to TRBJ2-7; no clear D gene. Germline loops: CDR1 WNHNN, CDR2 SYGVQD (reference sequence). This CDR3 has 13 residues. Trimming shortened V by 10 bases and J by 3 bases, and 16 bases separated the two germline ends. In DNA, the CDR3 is TGCGCCACAACTGGATCGGTTCACTACGAGCAGTACTTC. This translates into CATTGSVHYEQYF.

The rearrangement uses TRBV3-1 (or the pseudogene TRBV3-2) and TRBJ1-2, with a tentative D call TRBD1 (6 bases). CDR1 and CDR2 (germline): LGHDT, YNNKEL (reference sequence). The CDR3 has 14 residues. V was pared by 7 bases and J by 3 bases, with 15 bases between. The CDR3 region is CASTPRGGYYGYTF. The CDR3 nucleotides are TGTGCCAGCACCCCCCGGGGGGGCTACTATGGCTACACCTTC.

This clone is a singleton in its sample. The CDR3 loop reads CASSQRLAFTDTQYF. The CDR3 DNA sequence: TGCGCCAGCAGCCAAAGACTAGCTTTCACAGATACGCAGTATTTT. The J gene is TRBJ2-3, the V gene TRBV4-1; 7 positions agree with TRBD2. V trimming: 2 bases; J trimming: 2 bases; junction bases outside the gene matches: 4. Looked up from germline, CDR1 is MGHRA and CDR2 is YSYEKL. CDR3 length: 15 residues.

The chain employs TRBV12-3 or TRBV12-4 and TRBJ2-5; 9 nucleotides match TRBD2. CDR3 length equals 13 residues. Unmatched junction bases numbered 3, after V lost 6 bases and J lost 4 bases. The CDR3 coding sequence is TGTGCCAGCAGCCGGACTAGCGCAGAGACCCAGTACTTC. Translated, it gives CASSRTSAETQYF.

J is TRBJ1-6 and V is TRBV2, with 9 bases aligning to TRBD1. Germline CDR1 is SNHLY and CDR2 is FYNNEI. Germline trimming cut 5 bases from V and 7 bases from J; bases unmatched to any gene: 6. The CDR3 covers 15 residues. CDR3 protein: CASSMGQGFNSPLHF. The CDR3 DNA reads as TGTGCCAGCAGTATGGGACAGGGCTTCAATTCACCCCTCCACTTT.

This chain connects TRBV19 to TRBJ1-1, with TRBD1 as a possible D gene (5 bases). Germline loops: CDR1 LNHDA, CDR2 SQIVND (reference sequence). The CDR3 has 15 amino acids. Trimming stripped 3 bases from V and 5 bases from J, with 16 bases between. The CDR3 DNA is TGTGCCAGTAGTATTGGCCGGGGACTTCTAACTGAAGCTTTCTTT. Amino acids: CASSIGRGLLTEAFF.